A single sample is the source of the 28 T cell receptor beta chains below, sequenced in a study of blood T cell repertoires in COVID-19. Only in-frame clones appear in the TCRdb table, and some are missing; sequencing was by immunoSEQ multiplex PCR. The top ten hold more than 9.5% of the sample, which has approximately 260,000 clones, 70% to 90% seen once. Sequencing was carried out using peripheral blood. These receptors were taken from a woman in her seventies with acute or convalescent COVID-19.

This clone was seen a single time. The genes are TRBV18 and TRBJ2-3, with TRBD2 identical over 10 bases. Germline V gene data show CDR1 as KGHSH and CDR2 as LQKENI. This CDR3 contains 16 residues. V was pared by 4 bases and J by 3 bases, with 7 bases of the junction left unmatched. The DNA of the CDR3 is TGTGCCAGCTCACGGCGGAGCGGGGGGGTGACAGATACGCAGTATTTT. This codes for CASSRRSGGVTDTQYF.

The chain's CDR3 is CASSLGGLRSGAEQFF. The CDR3 DNA sequence: TGTGCCAGCAGCTTAGGTGGGCTGCGATCAGGGGCTGAGCAGTTCTTC. J is TRBJ2-1 and V is TRBV7-8; the D gene is possibly TRBD1 (6 bases). V lost 1 base to trimming and J lost 9 bases, with 19 bases between them. The CDR3 runs to 16 residues. Germline values: CDR1 SGHVS, CDR2 FQNEAQ.

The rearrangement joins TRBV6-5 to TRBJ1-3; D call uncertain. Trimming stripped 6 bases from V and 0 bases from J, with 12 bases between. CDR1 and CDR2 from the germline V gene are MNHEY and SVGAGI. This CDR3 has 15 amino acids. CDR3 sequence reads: CASRTTVTSGNTIYF. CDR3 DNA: TGTGCCAGCAGGACAACAGTTACCTCTGGAAACACCATATATTTT.

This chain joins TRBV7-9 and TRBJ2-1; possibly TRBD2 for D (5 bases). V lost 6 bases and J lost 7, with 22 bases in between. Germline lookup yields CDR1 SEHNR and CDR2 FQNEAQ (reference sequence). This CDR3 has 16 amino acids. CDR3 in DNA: TGTGCCAGCAGTCCACCCCCGGGAAAGTTATGGAATGAGCAGTTCTTC. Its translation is CASSPPPGKLWNEQFF.

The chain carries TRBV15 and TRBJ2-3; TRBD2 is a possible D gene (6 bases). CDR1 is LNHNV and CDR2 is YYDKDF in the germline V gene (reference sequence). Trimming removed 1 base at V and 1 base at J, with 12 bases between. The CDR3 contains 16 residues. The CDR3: CATSRGGSSGTDTQYF. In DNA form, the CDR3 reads TGTGCCACCAGCAGAGGGGGGTCTAGCGGCACAGATACGCAGTATTTT.

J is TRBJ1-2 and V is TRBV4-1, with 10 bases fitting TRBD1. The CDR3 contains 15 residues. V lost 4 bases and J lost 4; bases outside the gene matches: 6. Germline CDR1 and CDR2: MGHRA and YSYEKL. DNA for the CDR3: TGCGCCAGCAGCCTCCCGGACAGGGGGGGCTATGGCTACACCTTC. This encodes CASSLPDRGGYGYTF.

The CDR3 here is CSAYSNEQFF. DNA for the CDR3: TGCAGTGCCTACAGCAATGAGCAGTTCTTC. The rearrangement links TRBV20-1 to TRBJ2-1; D remains ambiguous. CDR1 is DFQATT, CDR2 SNEGSKA, per germline (reference sequence). The length of the CDR3 is 10 residues. Trimming left V 6 bases short and J 6 bases short, with 6 bases between.

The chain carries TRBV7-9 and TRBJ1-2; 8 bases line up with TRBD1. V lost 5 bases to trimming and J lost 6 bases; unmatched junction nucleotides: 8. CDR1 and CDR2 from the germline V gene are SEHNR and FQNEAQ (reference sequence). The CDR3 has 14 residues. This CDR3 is CASSLAGTGNGYTF. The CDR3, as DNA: TGTGCCAGCAGCCTCGCCGGGACAGGCAATGGCTACACCTTC.

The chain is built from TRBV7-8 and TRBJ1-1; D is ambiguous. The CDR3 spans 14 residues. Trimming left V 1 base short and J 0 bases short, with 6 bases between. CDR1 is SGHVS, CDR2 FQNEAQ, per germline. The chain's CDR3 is CASSLVRLNTEAFF. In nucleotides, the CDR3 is TGTGCCAGCAGCTTAGTGCGCCTGAACACTGAAGCTTTCTTT.

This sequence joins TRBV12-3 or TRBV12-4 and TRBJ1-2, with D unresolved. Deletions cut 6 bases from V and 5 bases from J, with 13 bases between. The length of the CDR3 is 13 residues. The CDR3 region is CASSWETAYGYTF. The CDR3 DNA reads TGTGCCAGCAGCTGGGAGACGGCTTATGGCTACACCTTC.

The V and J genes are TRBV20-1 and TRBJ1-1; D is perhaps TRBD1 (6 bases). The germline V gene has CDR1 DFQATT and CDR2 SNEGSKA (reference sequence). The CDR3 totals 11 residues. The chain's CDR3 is CRAGTPDEAFF. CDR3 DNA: TGCAGGGCTGGGACACCAGATGAAGCTTTCTTT.

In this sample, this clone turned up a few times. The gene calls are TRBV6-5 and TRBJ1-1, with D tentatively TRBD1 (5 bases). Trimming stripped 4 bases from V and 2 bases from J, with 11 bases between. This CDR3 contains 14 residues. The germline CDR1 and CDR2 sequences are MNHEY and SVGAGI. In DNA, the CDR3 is TGTGCCAGCAGTTCTACCCAGGGAAACACTGAAGCTTTCTTT. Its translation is CASSSTQGNTEAFF.

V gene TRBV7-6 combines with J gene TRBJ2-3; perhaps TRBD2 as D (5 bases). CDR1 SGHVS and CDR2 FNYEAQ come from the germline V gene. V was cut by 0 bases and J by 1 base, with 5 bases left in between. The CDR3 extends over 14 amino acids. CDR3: CASSLAGGTDTQYF. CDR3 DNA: TGTGCCAGCAGCTTAGCGGGAGGCACAGATACGCAGTATTTT.

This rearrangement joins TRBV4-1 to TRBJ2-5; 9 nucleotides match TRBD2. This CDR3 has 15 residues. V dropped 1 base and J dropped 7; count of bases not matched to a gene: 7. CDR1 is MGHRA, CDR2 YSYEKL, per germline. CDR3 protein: CASSQGLAGRGTQYF. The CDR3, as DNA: TGCGCCAGCAGCCAAGGGCTAGCGGGGAGGGGGACCCAGTACTTC.

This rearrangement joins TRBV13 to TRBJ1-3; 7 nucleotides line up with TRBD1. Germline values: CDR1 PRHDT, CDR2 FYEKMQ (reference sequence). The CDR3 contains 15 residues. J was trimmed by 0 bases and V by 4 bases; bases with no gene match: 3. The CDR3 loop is CASSSGTVSGNTIYF. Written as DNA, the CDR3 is TGTGCCAGCAGCTCTGGGACAGTCTCTGGAAACACCATATATTTT.

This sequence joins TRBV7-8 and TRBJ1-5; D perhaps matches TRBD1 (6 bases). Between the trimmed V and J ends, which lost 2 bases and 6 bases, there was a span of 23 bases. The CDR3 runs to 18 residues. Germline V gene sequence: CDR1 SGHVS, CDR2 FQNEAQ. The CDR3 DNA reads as TGTGCCAGCAGCTTAAGTTGGGGTCGGGGGGCCGGGAGTCAGCCCCAGCATTTT. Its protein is CASSLSWGRGAGSQPQHF.

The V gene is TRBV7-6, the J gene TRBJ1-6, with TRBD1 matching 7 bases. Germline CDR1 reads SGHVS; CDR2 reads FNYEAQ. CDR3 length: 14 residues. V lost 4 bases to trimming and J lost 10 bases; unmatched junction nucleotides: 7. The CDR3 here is CASSSRGLGSPLHF. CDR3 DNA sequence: TGTGCCAGCAGCTCGAGGGGGCTTGGGTCACCCCTCCACTTT.

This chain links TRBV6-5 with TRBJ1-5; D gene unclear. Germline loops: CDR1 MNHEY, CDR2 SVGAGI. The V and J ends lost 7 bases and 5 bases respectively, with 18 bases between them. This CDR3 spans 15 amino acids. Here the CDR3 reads CASIGQAPNYQPQHF. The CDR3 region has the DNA TGTGCCAGCATTGGGCAAGCTCCTAATTATCAGCCCCAGCATTTT.

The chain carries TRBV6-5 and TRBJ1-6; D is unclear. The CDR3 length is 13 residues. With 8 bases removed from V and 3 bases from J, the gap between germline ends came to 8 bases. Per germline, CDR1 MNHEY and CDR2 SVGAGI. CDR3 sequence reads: CASGSYYNSPLHF. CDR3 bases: TGTGCCAGCGGGAGTTACTATAATTCACCCCTCCACTTT.

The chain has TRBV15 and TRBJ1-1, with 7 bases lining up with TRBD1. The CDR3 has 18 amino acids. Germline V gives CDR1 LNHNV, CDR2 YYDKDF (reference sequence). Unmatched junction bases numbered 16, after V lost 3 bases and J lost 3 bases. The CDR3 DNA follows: TGTGCCACCAGCAGCCCTAGGGCCAGGGGGAGGTTCGACACTGAAGCTTTCTTT. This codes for CATSSPRARGRFDTEAFF.

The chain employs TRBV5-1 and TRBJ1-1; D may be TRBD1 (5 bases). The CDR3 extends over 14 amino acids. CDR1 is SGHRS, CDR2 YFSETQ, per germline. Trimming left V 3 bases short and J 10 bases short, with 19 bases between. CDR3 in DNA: TGCGCCAGCAGCTCCGAGTCCACAGGAACCAGAGCTTTCTTT. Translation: CASSSESTGTRAFF.

CDR3: CASSLTKTGKDEKLFF. As DNA, the CDR3 is TGTGCCAGCAGCCTAACTAAGACAGGGAAGGACGAAAAACTGTTTTTT. This rearrangement joins TRBV5-8 to TRBJ1-4; 7 bases fit TRBD1. Germline V gives CDR1 SGHTS, CDR2 YDEGEE. CDR3 length: 16 residues. Trimming took 4 bases from V and 8 from J; bases not matched to a gene: 14. Together with reference TRBV5-8 and TRBJ1-4, the CDR3 gives the full variable domain: EAGVTQSPTHLIKTRGQQATLRCSPISGHTSVYWYQQALGLGLQFLLWYDEGEERNRGNFPPRFSGRQFPNYSSELNVNALELEDSALYLCASSLTKTGKDEKLFFGSGTQLSVL.

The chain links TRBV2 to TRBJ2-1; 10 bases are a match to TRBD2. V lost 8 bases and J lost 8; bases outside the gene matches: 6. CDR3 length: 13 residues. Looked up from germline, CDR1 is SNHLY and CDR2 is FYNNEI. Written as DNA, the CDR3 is TGTGCCAGCGGTATGACTAGCGGGTATGAGCAGTTCTTC. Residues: CASGMTSGYEQFF.

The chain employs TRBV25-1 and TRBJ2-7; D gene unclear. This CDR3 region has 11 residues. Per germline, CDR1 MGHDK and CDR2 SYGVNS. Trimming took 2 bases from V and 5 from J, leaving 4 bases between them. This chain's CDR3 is CASSEVDEQYF. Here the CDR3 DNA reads TGTGCCAGCAGTGAAGTCGACGAGCAGTACTTC.

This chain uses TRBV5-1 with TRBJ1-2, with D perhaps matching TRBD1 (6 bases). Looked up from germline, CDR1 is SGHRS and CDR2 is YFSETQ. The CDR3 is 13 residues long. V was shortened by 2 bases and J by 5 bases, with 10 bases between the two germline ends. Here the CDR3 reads CASSFGQGYGYTF. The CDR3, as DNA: TGCGCCAGCAGCTTTGGGCAGGGGTATGGCTACACCTTC.

CDR3 in DNA: TGTGCCAGCAGCCAAGATTTTGGGGGGGGAATCACAGATACGCAGTATTTT. It codes for CASSQDFGGGITDTQYF. The chain combines TRBV3-1 (or the pseudogene TRBV3-2) with TRBJ2-3, with 7 bases identical to TRBD2. Germline CDR1 and CDR2: LGHDT and YNNKEL (reference sequence). The CDR3 length is 17 residues. The trim removed 0 bases at V and 2 bases at J, leaving 8 bases unmatched.

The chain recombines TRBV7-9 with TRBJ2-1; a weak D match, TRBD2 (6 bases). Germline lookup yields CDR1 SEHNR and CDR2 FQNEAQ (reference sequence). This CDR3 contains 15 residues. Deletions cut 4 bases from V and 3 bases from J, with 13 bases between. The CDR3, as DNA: TGTGCCAGCAGCTCCCAAGGCGGGAACTACAATGAGCAGTTCTTC. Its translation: CASSSQGGNYNEQFF. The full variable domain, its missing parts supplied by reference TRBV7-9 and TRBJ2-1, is DTGVSQNPRHKITKRGQNVTFRCDPISEHNRLYWYRQTLGQGPEFLTYFQNEAQLEKSRLLSDRFSAERPKGSFSTLEIQRTEQGDSAMYLCASSSQGGNYNEQFFGPGTRLTVL.

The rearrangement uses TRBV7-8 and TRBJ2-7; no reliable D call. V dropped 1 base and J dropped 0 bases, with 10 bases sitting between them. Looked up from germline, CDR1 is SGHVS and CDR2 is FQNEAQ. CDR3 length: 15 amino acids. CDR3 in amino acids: CASSLGTRGSYEQYF. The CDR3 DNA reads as TGTGCCAGCAGCTTAGGTACCAGAGGCTCCTACGAGCAGTACTTC.